A selection of T cell receptor beta chains follows, all from one sample in a study of shared clonotypes between healthy human individuals. The protocol was immunoSEQ multiplex PCR, while the TCRdb copy is restricted to in-frame clones and leaves out a portion. This sample has about 960,000 clones, with over 75% found just once. The sample was memory CD4+ T cells sorted from blood. The origin of the receptors is a man between 18 and 35 years old in good health. Both conserved end residues are part of each CDR3. Each record gives: J gene, clone size, D gene, V gene, CDR3 DNA, CDR3 protein. A D gene is named only where the DNA matches it firmly. Size is stated for part of the rows, as once, few or many counts, or as a class when the clone is expanded.

TRBJ2-2 | - | - | TRBV30 | TGTGCCTGGAGTCCCCAAACAACCGGGGAGCTGTTTTTT | CAWSPQTTGELFF
TRBJ2-7 | once | - | TRBV7-2 | TGTGCCAGCACCGTCGGGCCGCACTACGAGCAGTACTTC | CASTVGPHYEQYF
TRBJ2-1 | few | - | TRBV7-9 | TGTGCCAGCAGCCCGTTCCTGGGGGATGGTGAGCAGTTCTTC | CASSPFLGDGEQFF
TRBJ2-1 | - | TRBD2 | TRBV29-1 | TGCAGCGTTGACTCGACTAGCAACTTCTTC | CSVDSTSNFF
TRBJ2-2 | - | TRBD2 | TRBV7-9 | TGTGCCAGCAGCGATCCGGGACTAGCGACAAGGAACACCGGGGAGCTGTTTTTT | CASSDPGLATRNTGELFF
TRBJ2-5 | - | TRBD2 | TRBV10-3 | TGTGCCATCAGTGGTTGGACTAGCGGGGGCCAAGAGACCCAGTACTTC | CAISGWTSGGQETQYF
TRBJ2-6 | - | - | TRBV7-2 | TGTGCCAGCTTAACAGGGCCTGGGGCCAACGTCCTGACTTTC | CASLTGPGANVLTF
TRBJ1-3 | - | TRBD1 | TRBV6-6 | TGTGCCAGCAGTTACCCCAGACAGGGAACGGGAAACACCATATATTTT | CASSYPRQGTGNTIYF
TRBJ2-7 | once | TRBD2 | TRBV19 | TGTGCCAGTAGAGTGACTAGCGCGACAAGCTCCTACGAGCAGTACTTC | CASRVTSATSSYEQYF
TRBJ1-1 | - | - | TRBV4-3 | TGCGCCAGCAGCCAAGAAGACAGAGGAAACACTGAAGCTTTCTTT | CASSQEDRGNTEAFF
TRBJ2-5 | - | - | TRBV6-5 | TGTGCCAGCAGTAGGAACGTAGGGGCGGCGGAGACCCAGTACTTC | CASSRNVGAAETQYF
TRBJ1-2 | - | - | TRBV20-1 | TGCAGTGCGCAACAGGGAGTGGGCTACACCTTC | CSAQQGVGYTF
TRBJ1-2 | - | TRBD1 | TRBV28 | TGTGCCAGCAGCCCAGGGGGCGTCAGGGCTGGCTACACCTTC | CASSPGGVRAGYTF
TRBJ2-3 | few | TRBD1 | TRBV10-3 | TGTGCCATCAGTGAGCCGGGACAGGTCGGAGATACGCAGTATTTT | CAISEPGQVGDTQYF
TRBJ2-4 | - | - | TRBV7-8 | TGTGCCAGCAGCTTTGCCGTAAACATTCAGTACTTC | CASSFAVNIQYF
TRBJ1-3 | - | - | TRBV4-3 | TGCGCCAGCAGCCAAGAGTCAGGGTATGGAAACACCATATATTTT | CASSQESGYGNTIYF
TRBJ2-3 | - | TRBD2 | TRBV5-1 | TGCGCCAGCAGCTTGGAACTAGCGGGGGGTGATGATACGCAGTATTTT | CASSLELAGGDDTQYF
TRBJ1-6 | few | TRBD1 | TRBV10-2 | TGCGCCAGCAGTGATAGTTTCCAGGGGGTACCTAATTCACCCCTCCACTTT | CASSDSFQGVPNSPLHF
TRBJ2-5 | - | - | TRBV10-1 | TGCGCCAGTTCTCGGGGAGCGGGCGAGACCCAGTACTTC | CASSRGAGETQYF
TRBJ2-1 | - | - | TRBV10-1 | TGCGCCAGCAGTGGTCAAGTCTACAATGAGCAGTTCTTC | CASSGQVYNEQFF
TRBJ1-1 | - | TRBD1 | TRBV5-1 | TGCGCCAGCAGCTTCACGACAGGGGACACTGAAGCTTTCTTT | CASSFTTGDTEAFF
TRBJ1-5 | - | - | TRBV5-6 | TGTGCCAGCAGCTTGACCCTAGAGGGCAATCAGCCCCAGCATTTT | CASSLTLEGNQPQHF
TRBJ2-5 | - | - | TRBV11-3 | TGTGCCAGCAGCTTAGGACGGGGGGCCCAAGAGACCCAGTACTTC | CASSLGRGAQETQYF
TRBJ1-2 | - | - | TRBV5-6 | TGTGCCAGCAGCTGGACGGGCTATGGCTACACCTTC | CASSWTGYGYTF
TRBJ2-1 | - | TRBD2 | TRBV6-5 | TGTGCCAGCAGGTCTCCGGGACTAGCGGCCAATGAGCAGTTCTTC | CASRSPGLAANEQFF
TRBJ2-2 | - | - | TRBV5-1 | TGCGCCAGCAGCTCGGACCCCAGGGGAACCGGGGAGCTGTTTTTT | CASSSDPRGTGELFF
TRBJ2-5 | - | TRBD1 | TRBV5-4 | TGTGCCAGCAGCTTGGACAGGGGGCAGATGACCCAGTACTTC | CASSLDRGQMTQYF